Each of the 26 T cell receptor beta chains below was sequenced from the same sample in a study of T cell responses to AZD1222 COVID-19 vaccine. Produced via immunoSEQ multiplex PCR; TCRdb's table is partial and in-frame only. Here the sample spans roughly 67,000 clones, 80% to 90% being singletons. The starting material was peripheral blood, obtained 28 days after the second AZD1222 dose. Receptors were obtained from an adult who received the AZD1222 COVID-19 vaccine.

The rearrangement joins TRBV5-1 to TRBJ2-3; perhaps TRBD2 as D (6 bases). Trimming took off 0 bases at V and 1 base at J, with 12 bases between the two ends. Germline loops: CDR1 SGHRS, CDR2 YFSETQ. CDR3 length: 16 amino acids. CDR3: CASSLANGGGTDTQYF. The CDR3 region has the DNA TGCGCCAGCAGCTTGGCCAACGGGGGTGGCACAGATACGCAGTATTTT.

The chain couples TRBV6-5 to TRBJ1-4; D is uncertain. Trimming removed 6 bases at V and 0 bases at J, with 2 bases between. The CDR3 spans 12 residues. Germline CDR1 is MNHEY and CDR2 is SVGAGI. DNA for the CDR3: TGTGCCAGCAGAGCAACTAATGAAAAACTGTTTTTT. It translates to CASRATNEKLFF.

A single count supports this clone. The chain couples TRBV5-1 to TRBJ1-1; D remains unclear. This CDR3 comprises 12 residues. Trimming removed 4 bases at V and 2 bases at J, with 6 bases between. The germline gives CDR1 SGHRS, CDR2 YFSETQ. CDR3 sequence (DNA): TGCGCCAGCAGCAAGGGTAACACTGAAGCTTTCTTT. Protein: CASSKGNTEAFF.

The CDR3 loop reads CASSLDQGSYEQYF. CDR3 in DNA: TGTGCCAGCAGCTTAGACCAGGGATCCTACGAGCAGTACTTC. The V and J genes are TRBV7-2 and TRBJ2-7; D is perhaps TRBD1 (5 bases). Trimming took 1 base from V and 1 from J, leaving 8 bases between them. The CDR3 runs 14 residues. Germline lookup yields CDR1 SGHTA and CDR2 FQGNSA.

The V and J genes are TRBV11-3 and TRBJ2-1; the match to TRBD2 covers 9 bases. The CDR3 has 19 amino acids. CDR1 is SGHNT and CDR2 is YENEEA in the germline V gene. V shed 4 bases, J shed 4 bases, and the junction held 17 bases outside the gene matches. CDR3 residues: CASSSGTPWASGEYNEQFF. CDR3 in DNA: TGTGCCAGCAGCTCAGGGACCCCTTGGGCTAGCGGGGAATACAATGAGCAGTTCTTC.

Worth noting for this clone: The identical CDR3 is also encoded by other nucleotide sequences in the sample. The V call is TRBV28, the J call TRBJ1-2, with D unresolved. Germline CDR1 MDHEN, CDR2 SYDVKM. Trimming left V 2 bases short and J 3 bases short, with 4 bases between. CDR3 length: 12 amino acids. The CDR3 sequence is CASSLGDYGYTF. In nucleotides, the CDR3 is TGTGCCAGCAGTTTAGGGGACTATGGCTACACCTTC.

This chain uses TRBV29-1 with TRBJ2-3, with D perhaps TRBD1 (6 bases). The CDR3 covers 13 residues. Trimming pared 4 bases from V and 2 bases from J, leaving 10 bases between. The germline gives CDR1 SQVTM, CDR2 ANQGSEA. CDR3 sequence reads: CSVVGDNTDTQYF. CDR3 DNA: TGCAGCGTTGTGGGGGACAACACAGATACGCAGTATTTT.

The rearrangement uses TRBV7-3 and TRBJ2-2; the D is unclear. CDR1 and CDR2 from the germline V gene are SGHTA and FQGTGA. Trimming took 1 base from V and 4 from J, leaving 4 bases between them. The CDR3 is 13 residues long. CDR3 amino acids: CASSLIGTGELFF. DNA for the CDR3: TGTGCCAGCAGCTTAATAGGCACCGGGGAGCTGTTTTTT.

The genes are TRBV28 and TRBJ1-5; D is unclear. CDR3 length: 14 residues. Germline CDR1 and CDR2: MDHEN and SYDVKM. Trimming removed 4 bases from V and 2 bases from J, with 9 bases in between. As DNA, the CDR3 is TGTGCCAGCAGTTCAGGCACCGGCAATCAGCCCCAGCATTTT. Translated: CASSSGTGNQPQHF.

J is TRBJ1-2 and V is TRBV29-1; possibly TRBD1 for D (6 bases). CDR1 and CDR2 (germline): SQVTM, ANQGSEA. V was trimmed by 7 bases and J by 6 bases, leaving 18 bases between them. This CDR3 spans 13 amino acids. For the CDR3, the DNA is TGCAGCGCCCCGACGACAGGTCCGAATGGCTACACCTTC. Protein product: CSAPTTGPNGYTF.

The chain has TRBV9 and TRBJ1-6, with D possibly matching TRBD1 (5 bases). V lost 3 bases to trimming and J lost 4 bases, with 17 bases between them. The CDR3 spans 17 residues. CDR1 is SGDLS and CDR2 is YYNGEE in the germline V gene. CDR3 DNA: TGTGCCAGCAGCGGTGAGGGGTCATCCTTATATAATTCACCCCTCCACTTT. Amino acids: CASSGEGSSLYNSPLHF.

This clone has a handful of counts. The chain links TRBV7-3 to TRBJ1-6; maybe TRBD1 (5 bases). V dropped 0 bases and J dropped 5 bases, with 5 bases sitting between them. Germline CDR1 reads SGHTA; CDR2 reads FQGTGA. The CDR3 runs to 14 residues. This CDR3 is CASSLTGDNSPLHF. The CDR3 DNA is TGTGCCAGCAGCTTAACAGGGGATAATTCACCCCTCCACTTT.

CDR3: CASSQDRLYNSPLHF. The CDR3 region has the DNA TGTGCCAGCAGCCAAGATCGACTCTATAATTCACCCCTCCACTTT. The J gene is TRBJ1-6, the V gene TRBV14; D not certain. Trimming took 0 bases from V and 3 from J, leaving 6 bases between them. The length of the CDR3 is 15 residues. CDR1 and CDR2 from the germline V gene are SGHDN and FVKESK.

This clone has a single count. The CDR3 sequence is CASSLGLDTEGNDEQFF. Written as DNA, the CDR3 is TGCGCCAGCAGCCTCGGGCTGGATACCGAGGGTAACGATGAGCAGTTCTTC. This rearrangement joins TRBV5-1 to TRBJ2-1, with D possibly matching TRBD2 (5 bases). Per germline, CDR1 SGHRS and CDR2 YFSETQ. V lost 4 bases to trimming and J lost 8 bases, with 25 bases between them. The CDR3 sequence is 17 residues long.

This chain joins TRBV4-1 and TRBJ1-1; 7 bases line up with TRBD1. The CDR3 runs to 15 residues. Germline lookup yields CDR1 MGHRA and CDR2 YSYEKL. V shed 2 bases and J 12 bases; nucleotides not matched to a gene: 15. The CDR3 DNA reads as TGCGCCAGCAGCCAAACAGTAGACAGGGATTCCTATACTTTCTTT. It specifies CASSQTVDRDSYTFF.

The CDR3 sequence: CASSTDRTYNEQFF. In DNA, the CDR3 is TGTGCCAGCAGCACCGACAGGACTTACAATGAGCAGTTCTTC. The V call is TRBV5-6, the J call TRBJ2-1; perhaps TRBD1 as D (6 bases). Germline lookup yields CDR1 SGHDT and CDR2 YYEEEE. V dropped 4 bases and J dropped 4 bases, with 12 bases sitting between them. The length of the CDR3 is 14 residues.

This chain uses TRBV18 with TRBJ2-7, with D maybe TRBD2 (5 bases). This CDR3 comprises 11 residues. The germline V gene has CDR1 KGHSH and CDR2 LQKENI. V lost 6 bases and J 7 bases, leaving 10 bases between the germline ends. CDR3 DNA sequence: TGTGCCAGCTCGGCCCGGGGTGAGCAGTACTTC. Protein product: CASSARGEQYF.

This sequence joins TRBV11-2 and TRBJ2-5; perhaps TRBD2 as D (6 bases). The germline V gene encodes CDR1 SGHAT and CDR2 FQNNGV. CDR3 length: 15 amino acids. Trimming stripped 5 bases from V and 0 bases from J, with 13 bases between. The CDR3, as DNA: TGTGCCAGCAGCGCGGATTGGGACTACCAAGAGACCCAGTACTTC. Its translation: CASSADWDYQETQYF.

J is TRBJ1-6 and V is TRBV9; D gene unclear. The germline V and J ends were trimmed by 4 bases and 5 bases, with 10 bases remaining between them. CDR1 and CDR2 (germline): SGDLS, YYNGEE. This CDR3 contains 14 residues. As DNA, the CDR3 is TGTGCCAGCAGCCCCGGACCTGATAATTCACCCCTCCACTTT. Translating it yields CASSPGPDNSPLHF.

The chain employs TRBV6-2 or TRBV6-3 and TRBJ1-5, with 10 bases lining up with TRBD1. The CDR3 loop spans 17 amino acids. Germline CDR1 is MNHEY and CDR2 is SVGEGT. V was clipped by 5 bases and J by 5 bases; unmatched bases: 12. The DNA for the CDR3 is TGTGCCAGCAGTCCAAGTCGGGACAGGGGCCCCGATCAGCCCCAGCATTTT. It is translated as CASSPSRDRGPDQPQHF.

This clone was counted a single time. The chain joins TRBV11-2 to TRBJ2-7; D perhaps matches TRBD2 (5 bases). With 2 bases removed from V and 5 bases from J, the gap between germline ends came to 10 bases. CDR3 length equals 13 residues. CDR1 and CDR2 (germline): SGHAT, FQNNGV. The CDR3 DNA sequence: TGTGCCAGCAGCTTAAATAGCGTCAACGAGCAGTACTTC. Translated, it gives CASSLNSVNEQYF. Full variable domain (rest looked up from reference TRBV11-2 and TRBJ2-7): EAGVAQSPRYKIIEKRQSVAFWCNPISGHATLYWYQQILGQGPKLLIQFQNNGVVDDSQLPKDRFSAERLKGVDSTLKIQPAKLEDSAVYLCASSLNSVNEQYFGPGTRLTVT.

This sequence joins TRBV14 and TRBJ1-2; TRBD1 is a possible D gene (5 bases). This CDR3 has 14 amino acids. With 4 bases removed from V and 2 bases from J, the gap between germline ends came to 11 bases. Germline V lookup: CDR1 SGHDN, CDR2 FVKESK. DNA of the CDR3: TGTGCCAGCAGCCCGTACAGGCGAAACTATGGCTACACCTTC. Protein product: CASSPYRRNYGYTF.

The V and J genes are TRBV18 and TRBJ2-3; a possible D gene is TRBD1 (6 bases). The germline gives CDR1 KGHSH, CDR2 LQKENI. The V end was cut by 6 bases, the J end by 10 bases, with 20 bases between. This CDR3 is 14 amino acids long. CDR3: CASSLDRRAAAQYF. In nucleotides, the CDR3 is TGTGCCAGCTCGCTGGACAGACGAGCGGCGGCGCAGTATTTT.

J is TRBJ2-3 and V is TRBV28, with TRBD2 matching 9 bases. The J segment lost 2 bases and the V segment lost 4 bases, leaving 4 bases of the junction unmatched. Germline lookup yields CDR1 MDHEN and CDR2 SYDVKM. The CDR3 contains 15 residues. The CDR3 loop reads CASSSAGGPTDTQYF. CDR3 DNA sequence: TGTGCCAGCAGTTCCGCGGGAGGGCCCACAGATACGCAGTATTTT. The full variable domain, rest sourced from reference TRBV28 and TRBJ2-3, is DVKVTQSSRYLVKRTGEKVFLECVQDMDHENMFWYRQDPGLGLRLIYFSYDVKMKEKGDIPEGYSVSREKKERFSLILESASTNQTSMYLCASSSAGGPTDTQYFGPGTRLTVL.

This clone was picked up one time. The chain couples TRBV6-6 to TRBJ2-7; 10 positions agree with TRBD1. Germline values: CDR1 MNHNY, CDR2 SVGAGI (reference sequence). The CDR3 contains 16 residues. The ends lost 6 bases at V and 3 bases at J; junction bases unmatched: 11. For the CDR3, the DNA is TGTGCCAGCAGGGAACTACCGGGACAGGGGATCTACGAGCAGTACTTC. This codes for CASRELPGQGIYEQYF.

This chain uses TRBV7-3 with TRBJ2-5; D is uncertain. The germline V gene has CDR1 SGHTA and CDR2 FQGTGA. The germline V and J ends were trimmed by 5 bases and 3 bases, with 10 bases remaining between them. The CDR3 is made up of 13 amino acids. The CDR3 DNA reads TGTGCCAGCAGCCAGCCGGAGAAAGAGACCCAGTACTTC. Residues: CASSQPEKETQYF.